This entry is about one TCR beta chain. Its target is unknown. The data were taken from a study of cytotoxic CD8 clonotypes in ibrutinib-treated CLL. V lost 2 bases and J lost 6, with 14 bases in between. This CDR3 spans 14 amino acids. The germline gives CDR1 MDHEN, CDR2 SYDVKM. Findings of the study overall: Rare overall, public clonotypes shrank or held steady under therapy.

Produced via immunoSEQ multiplex PCR; TCRdb's table is partial and in-frame only. Seen here are about 160,000 clones, about 88% observed once, and the top ten hold 3% to 3.5%. The rearrangement links TRBV28 to TRBJ2-7; possibly TRBD1 or TRBD2 for D (5 bases each). The sequence came from a human donor with chronic lymphocytic leukemia. The material was PBMCs, obtained at disease progression, from a patient treated with ibrutinib. This CDR3 reads CASSLLGDGREQYF. The CDR3 region has the DNA TGTGCCAGCAGTTTACTGGGGGACGGCCGCGAGCAGTACTTC.